Listed here is a single T cell receptor (beta chain). This clone was detected a few times. It has no known antigen specificity. Base qualities are not recorded, but no much larger clone differs from it by a single base. The CDR3 holds 13 amino acids from the cysteine to the phenylalanine. Just CDR3 DNA is preserved here, 39 bases in frame from base 1. The germline V gene sets CDR1 to SGHDN and CDR2 to FVKESK. Trimming removed 0 bases from V and 7 bases from J, leaving 9 bases between the germline ends. The data stem from a study of blood T cell repertoires in COVID-19 (dated by TCRdb to about 2020). Background for the entire study: Samples from collaborators originated in the United States, Italy and Spain and spanned both the acute and convalescent phases of COVID-19. The prospective study material was composed of cDNA or gDNA derived from T cells, B-cell-depleted T cells, or PBMCs. Subjects who had been exposed to COVID-19, were actively infected with it, or had recovered from it provided the deeply sampled blood TCRbeta repertoires that made up the dataset. The repertoires were released in a freely available public database intended as a resource for research on the immune response to SARS-CoV-2. Samples were obtained from the ongoing ImmuneRACE study (first 160 participants) and from 1,254 subjects provided by 6 global collaborators. A de-identified subject ID, COVID-19 status, age in years and sex were almost always included in the sample metadata. Where HLA class I and class II types were available, the types were taken from metadata supplied by the sample provider, not from assay-based typing.

Study-level results and caveats: The quantity of clinical and demographic metadata differed by source and by participant and was supplied without curation.

TCRbeta CDR3 regions were amplified from genomic DNA by means of the immunoSEQ Assay, a bias-controlled multiplex PCR. Under the source paper's analysis protocol: The number of nucleated cells in each sample was estimated from the amplification of reference gene primers within the assay. To quantify the absolute abundance of each unique TCRbeta CDR3 rearrangement, sequence reads were collapsed and filtered. For each sample, productive Simpson clonality was calculated as the square root of Simpson's diversity index across productive rearrangements. TCRdb stores this immuneACCESS table with in-frame sequences only. Part of the clones is absent; in the studies checked, under half of the shortfall reflects unresolved V genes, and no reason is known for the rest. V, J and clone size are those of that table, while D and trimming were read from the DNA. This sample is represented by 180,000 or so clones; roughly 88% of them were singletons. Around 6% of the sample is held by the ten biggest clonotypes.

Participants in the prospective study were aged about 18 to 95 years, lived in 20 to 30 United States geographic areas, and enrolled through a virtual design. To assign participants to cohorts, the prospective study relied on clinical history that participants themselves reported in a screening survey and a study questionnaire. In the prospective study, mobile phlebotomists collected whole blood, serum and a nasopharyngeal or oropharyngeal swab from each participant. Prospective study participants could optionally give additional blood draws and questionnaires over an approximately two-month period. Before DNA extraction, prospective study blood samples were shipped either frozen or at room temperature.

Source material: PBMCs or T cells enriched from blood (not recorded which). The chain employs TRBV14 and TRBJ1-2; D gene: possibly TRBD1, on 6 matching bases. The sequence came from a man aged 40-49 years with acute COVID-19. The DNA sequence is as follows: TGTGCCAGCAGCCAAGACCGCAGGGGTGGCTACACCTTC. This sequence encodes CASSQDRRGGYTF.